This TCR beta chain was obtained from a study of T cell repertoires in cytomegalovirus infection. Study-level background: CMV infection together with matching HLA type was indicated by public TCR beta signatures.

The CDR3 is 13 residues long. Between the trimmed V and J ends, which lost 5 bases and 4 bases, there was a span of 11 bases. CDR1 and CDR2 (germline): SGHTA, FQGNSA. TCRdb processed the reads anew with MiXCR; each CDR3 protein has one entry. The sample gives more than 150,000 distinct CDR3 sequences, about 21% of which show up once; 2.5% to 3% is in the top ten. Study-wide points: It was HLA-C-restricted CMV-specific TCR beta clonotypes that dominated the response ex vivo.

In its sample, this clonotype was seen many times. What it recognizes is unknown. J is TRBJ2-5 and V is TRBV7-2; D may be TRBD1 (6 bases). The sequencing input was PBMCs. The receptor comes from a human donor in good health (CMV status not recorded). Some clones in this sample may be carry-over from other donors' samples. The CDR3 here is CASSLEGGETQYF. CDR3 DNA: TGTGCCAGCAGCCTAGAAGGGGGAGAGACCCAGTACTTC.